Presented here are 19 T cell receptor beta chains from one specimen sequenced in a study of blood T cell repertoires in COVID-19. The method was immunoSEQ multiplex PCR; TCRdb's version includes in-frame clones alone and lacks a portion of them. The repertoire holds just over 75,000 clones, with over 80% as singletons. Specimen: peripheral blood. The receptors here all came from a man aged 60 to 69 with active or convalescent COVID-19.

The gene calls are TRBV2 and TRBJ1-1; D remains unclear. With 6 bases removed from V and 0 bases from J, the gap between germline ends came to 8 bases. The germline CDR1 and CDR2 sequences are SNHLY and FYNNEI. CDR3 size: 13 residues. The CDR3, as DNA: TGTGCCAGCAGAGTGCGAATGAACACTGAAGCTTTCTTT. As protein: CASRVRMNTEAFF.

The CDR3 spells CASSHRVNQPQHF. CDR3 nucleotide sequence: TGTGCCAGCAGTCACAGGGTCAATCAGCCCCAGCATTTT. The chain links TRBV6-2 or TRBV6-3 to TRBJ1-5; weak D call: TRBD1 (6 bases). Trimming shortened V by 5 bases and J by 3 bases, and 8 bases separated the two germline ends. Germline-derived CDR1 and CDR2 are MNHEY and SVGEGT. This CDR3 spans 13 amino acids.

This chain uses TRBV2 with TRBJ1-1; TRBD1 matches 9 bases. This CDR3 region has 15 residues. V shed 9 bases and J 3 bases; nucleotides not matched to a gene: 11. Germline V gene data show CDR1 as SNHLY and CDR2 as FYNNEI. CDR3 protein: CASRAEQGAHTEAFF. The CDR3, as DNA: TGTGCCAGTAGAGCCGAACAGGGGGCGCACACTGAAGCTTTCTTT.

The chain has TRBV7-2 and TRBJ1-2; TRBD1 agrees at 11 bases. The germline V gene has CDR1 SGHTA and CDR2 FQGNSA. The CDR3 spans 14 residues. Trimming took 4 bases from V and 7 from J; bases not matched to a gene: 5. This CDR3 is CASSSGQGAFGYTF. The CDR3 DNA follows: TGTGCCAGCAGCTCTGGACAGGGGGCTTTTGGCTACACCTTC.

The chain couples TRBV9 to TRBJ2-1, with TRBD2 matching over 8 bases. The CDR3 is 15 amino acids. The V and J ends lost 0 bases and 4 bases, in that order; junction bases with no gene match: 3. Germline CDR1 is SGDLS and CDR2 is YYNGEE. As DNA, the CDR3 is TGTGCCAGCAGCGTAGTAGCGGGGCGTTACAATGAGCAGTTCTTC. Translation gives CASSVVAGRYNEQFF.

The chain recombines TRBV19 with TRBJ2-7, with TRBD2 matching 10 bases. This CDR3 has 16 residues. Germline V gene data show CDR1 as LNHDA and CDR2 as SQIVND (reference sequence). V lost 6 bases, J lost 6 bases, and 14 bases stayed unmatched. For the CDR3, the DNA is TGTGCCAGTAGCAGCTCGGAGCGGGGGGGAATTGGCGAGCAGTACTTC. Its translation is CASSSSERGGIGEQYF.

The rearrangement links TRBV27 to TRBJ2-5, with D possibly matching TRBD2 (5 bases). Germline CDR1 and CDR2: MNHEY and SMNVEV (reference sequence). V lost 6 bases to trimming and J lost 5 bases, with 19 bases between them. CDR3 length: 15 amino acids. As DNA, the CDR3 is TGTGCCAGCAGGCTTACGTCGGGATCGTGGGAGACCCAGTACTTC. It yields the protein CASRLTSGSWETQYF.

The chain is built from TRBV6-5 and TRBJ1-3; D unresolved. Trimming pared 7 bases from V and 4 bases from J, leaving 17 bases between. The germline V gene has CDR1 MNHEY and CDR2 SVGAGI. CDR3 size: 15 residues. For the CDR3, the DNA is TGTGCCAGCACGACGGACGGAGGGATAGGAAACACCATATATTTT. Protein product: CASTTDGGIGNTIYF.

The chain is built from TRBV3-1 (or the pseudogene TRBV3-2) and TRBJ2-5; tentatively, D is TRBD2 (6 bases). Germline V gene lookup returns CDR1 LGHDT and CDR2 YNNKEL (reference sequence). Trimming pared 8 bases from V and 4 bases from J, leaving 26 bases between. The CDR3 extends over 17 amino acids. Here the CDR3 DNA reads TGTGCCAGCGGGGGAGGAGGGAGTAGCGGAGTCGGAGAGACCCAGTACTTC. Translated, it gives CASGGGGSSGVGETQYF.

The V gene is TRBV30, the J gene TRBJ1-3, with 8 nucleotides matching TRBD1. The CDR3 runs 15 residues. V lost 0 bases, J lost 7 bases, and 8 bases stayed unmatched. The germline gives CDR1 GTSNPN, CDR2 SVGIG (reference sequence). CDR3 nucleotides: TGTGCCTGGAGTGTTCAGACAGGGGTTTTCAACACCATATATTTT. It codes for CAWSVQTGVFNTIYF.

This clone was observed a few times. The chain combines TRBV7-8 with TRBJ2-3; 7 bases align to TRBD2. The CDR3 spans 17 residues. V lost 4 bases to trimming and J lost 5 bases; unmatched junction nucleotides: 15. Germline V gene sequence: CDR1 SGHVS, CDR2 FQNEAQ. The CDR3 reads CASSSTEAGVRRDTQYF. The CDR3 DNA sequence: TGTGCCAGCAGCTCCACCGAGGCGGGGGTGCGTAGAGATACGCAGTATTTT.

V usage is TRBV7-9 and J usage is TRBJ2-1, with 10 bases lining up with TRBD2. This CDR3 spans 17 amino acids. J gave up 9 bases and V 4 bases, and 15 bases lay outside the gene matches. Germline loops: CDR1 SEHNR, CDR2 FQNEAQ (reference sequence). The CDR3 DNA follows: TGTGCCAGCAGCTACGCAGCGGGGGGGCAAATCCGCGGTGAGCAGTTCTTC. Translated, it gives CASSYAAGGQIRGEQFF. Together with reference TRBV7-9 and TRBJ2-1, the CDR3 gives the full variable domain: DTGVSQNPRHKITKRGQNVTFRCDPISEHNRLYWYRQTLGQGPEFLTYFQNEAQLEKSRLLSDRFSAERPKGSFSTLEIQRTEQGDSAMYLCASSYAAGGQIRGEQFFGPGTRLTVL.

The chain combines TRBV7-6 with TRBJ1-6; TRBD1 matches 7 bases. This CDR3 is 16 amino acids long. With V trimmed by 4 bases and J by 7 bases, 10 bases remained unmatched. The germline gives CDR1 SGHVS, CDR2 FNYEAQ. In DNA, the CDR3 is TGTGCCAGCAGCTCCCAACAGGGGATAGGGAATTCACCCCTCCACTTT. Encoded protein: CASSSQQGIGNSPLHF.

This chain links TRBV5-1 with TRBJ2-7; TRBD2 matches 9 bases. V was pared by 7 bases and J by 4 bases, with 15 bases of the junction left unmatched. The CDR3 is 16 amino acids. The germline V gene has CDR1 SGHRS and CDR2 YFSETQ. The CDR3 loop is CASGLGGSGGNYEQYF. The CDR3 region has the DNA TGCGCCAGCGGATTAGGTGGGAGCGGGGGGAATTACGAGCAGTACTTC.

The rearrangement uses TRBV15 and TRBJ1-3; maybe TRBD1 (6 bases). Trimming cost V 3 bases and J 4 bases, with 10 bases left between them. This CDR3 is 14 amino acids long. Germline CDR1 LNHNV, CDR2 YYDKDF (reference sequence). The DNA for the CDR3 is TGTGCCACCAGCAGTGGTCAGGGGGGAAACACCATATATTTT. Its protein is CATSSGQGGNTIYF.

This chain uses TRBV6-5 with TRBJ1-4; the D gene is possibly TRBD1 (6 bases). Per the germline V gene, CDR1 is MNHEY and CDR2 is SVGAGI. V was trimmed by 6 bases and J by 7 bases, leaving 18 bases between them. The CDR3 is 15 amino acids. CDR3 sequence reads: CASSPRGGLGEKLFF. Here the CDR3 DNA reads TGTGCCAGCAGCCCAAGGGGGGGGCTTGGTGAAAAACTGTTTTTT.

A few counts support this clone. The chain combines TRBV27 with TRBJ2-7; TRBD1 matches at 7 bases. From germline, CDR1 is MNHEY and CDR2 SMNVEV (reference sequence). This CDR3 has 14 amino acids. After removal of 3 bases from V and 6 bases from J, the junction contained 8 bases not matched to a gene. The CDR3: CASSFRQGVGEQYF. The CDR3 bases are TGTGCCAGCAGTTTCCGACAGGGCGTGGGCGAGCAGTACTTC.

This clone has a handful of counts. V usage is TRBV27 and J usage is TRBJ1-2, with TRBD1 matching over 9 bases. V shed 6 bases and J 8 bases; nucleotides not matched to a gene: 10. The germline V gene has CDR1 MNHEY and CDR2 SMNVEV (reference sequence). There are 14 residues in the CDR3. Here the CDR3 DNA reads TGTGCCAGCAGGAAACAGGGGGCGTATGGGGGCTACACCTTC. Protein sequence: CASRKQGAYGGYTF.

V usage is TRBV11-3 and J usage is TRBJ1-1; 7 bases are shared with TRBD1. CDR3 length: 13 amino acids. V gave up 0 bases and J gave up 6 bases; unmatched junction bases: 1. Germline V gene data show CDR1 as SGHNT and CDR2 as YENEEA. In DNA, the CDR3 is TGTGCCAGCAGCTTAGAAGGGGGCGCTGAAGCTTTCTTT. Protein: CASSLEGGAEAFF.